The rows below give T cell receptor beta chains drawn from one sample of a study of blood T cell repertoires in COVID-19. Data came from immunoSEQ multiplex PCR; TCRdb stores just in-frame clones and leaves some out. The data contain approximately 160,000 clones, 85% to 95% of them seen just once; the ten biggest clones take up 0.5% to 0.55%. The sample consisted of peripheral blood. The receptors derive from a man aged 45 to 65 with acute or convalescent COVID-19. Each CDR3 is given with its conserved first and last residue. The order of the fields is clone size, J gene, V gene, D gene, CDR3 DNA, CDR3 protein. The D gene is left open where the match is weak. Clone size is given for some rows only: seen once, a few or many times, or a class if the clone is expanded.

>.|TRBJ2-6|TRBV4-3|TRBD2
TGCGCCAGCAGCCGAGAAAGCGGGGGTGAGTCAGGGGCCAACGTCCTGACTTTC
CASSRESGGESGANVLTF
>.|TRBJ2-1|TRBV4-1|.
TGCGCCAGCAGCCCAGGAATACAGGGCCCCTACAATGAGCAGTTCTTC
CASSPGIQGPYNEQFF
>.|TRBJ2-4|TRBV19|.
TGTGCCAGTAGTCCGGGTCTCCTGGCCAAAAACATTCAGTACTTC
CASSPGLLAKNIQYF
>.|TRBJ1-2|TRBV5-5|TRBD1
TGTGCCAGCAGCATTCTAACTACAGGGGAGGATGGCTACACCTTC
CASSILTTGEDGYTF
>once|TRBJ2-7|TRBV3-1/TRBV3-2|.
TGTGCCAGCAGCTTTGGCGGCGACGAGCAGTACTTC
CASSFGGDEQYF
>.|TRBJ1-1|TRBV6-6|.
TGTGCCAGCGCCAGGAACATGAACACTGAAGCTTTCTTT
CASARNMNTEAFF
>once|TRBJ2-4|TRBV5-5|TRBD1
TGTGCCAGCAGCTGGACAGGGGGCTATGACAAAAACATTCAGTACTTC
CASSWTGGYDKNIQYF
>.|TRBJ1-2|TRBV19|TRBD1
TGTGCCAGTAGTTTACAGACAGGGGGAGGCTACACCTTC
CASSLQTGGGYTF
>.|TRBJ2-5|TRBV7-9|TRBD2
TGTGCCAGCAGCCCGAGGGGACTAGCGGAAGAGACCCAGTACTTC
CASSPRGLAEETQYF
>.|TRBJ1-1|TRBV14|.
TGTGCCAGCAGCCACGGACAGCCGGCTTTCTTT
CASSHGQPAFF
>.|TRBJ2-2|TRBV28|.
TGTGCCAACCAGGGGAACGGGGAGCTGTTTTTT
CANQGNGELFF
>.|TRBJ1-3|TRBV5-1|TRBD1
TGCGCCAGCAGCTTGTGGGACAGGGGGCAAGGAAACACCATATATTTT
CASSLWDRGQGNTIYF
>.|TRBJ2-1|TRBV5-4|TRBD2
TGTGCCAGCAGCCAAGGACTAGCGGGGGAGCAGTTCTTC
CASSQGLAGEQFF
>.|TRBJ2-1|TRBV7-3|.
TGTGCCAGCAGCCCACAGGGAGGGAGCTACAATGAGCAGTTCTTC
CASSPQGGSYNEQFF
>.|TRBJ2-3|TRBV4-2|.
TGTGCCAGCAGCCATCCGGGGGGCGGGTCGCCTCATACGCAGTATTTT
CASSHPGGGSPHTQYF
>.|TRBJ2-3|TRBV7-2|.
TGTGCCAGCAGCGAGGGACTTTTGCAGTATTTT
CASSEGLLQYF
>.|TRBJ2-3|TRBV4-1|.
TGCGCCAGCAGCCAAGAGAGGAGCAGGGCAGATACGCAGTATTTT
CASSQERSRADTQYF
>.|TRBJ1-5|TRBV18|.
TGTGCCAGCTCACCACTGAGGGATCAGCCCCAGCATTTT
CASSPLRDQPQHF
>.|TRBJ1-2|TRBV9|TRBD1
TGTGCCAGCAGCGTAGACCGAGACAGGGGGCGAGTTGGCTACACCTTC
CASSVDRDRGRVGYTF
>.|TRBJ2-1|TRBV3-1/TRBV3-2|TRBD2
TGTGCCAGCAGCCTCACGCCGGGACTAGCGGGAGTCTCCTACAATGAGCAGTTCTTC
CASSLTPGLAGVSYNEQFF
>.|TRBJ2-7|TRBV3-1/TRBV3-2|.
TGTGCCAGCAGCCAAAGCGCCCCCGCCACCGAGCAGTACTTC
CASSQSAPATEQYF
>.|TRBJ1-6|TRBV21-1|.
TGTGCCAGCAGCAAAGACCAGGGTAATTCACCCCTCCACTTT
CASSKDQGNSPLHF
>.|TRBJ2-3|TRBV2|TRBD2
TGTGCCAGAAGCGGGAGCGACCCCTACACAGATACGCAGTATTTT
CARSGSDPYTDTQYF
>.|TRBJ2-3|TRBV2|TRBD1
TGTGCCAGCAGTGGGACAGGGAGAACAGATACGCAGTATTTT
CASSGTGRTDTQYF
>.|TRBJ2-1|TRBV7-2|TRBD2
TGTGCCAGCAGCCTGACCGGGACTAGCGGGTACAATGAGCAGTTCTTC
CASSLTGTSGYNEQFF
>.|TRBJ2-5|TRBV19|TRBD2
TGTGCCAGTACTGCAATGGGAGGGGAGACCCAGTACTTC
CASTAMGGETQYF
>.|TRBJ2-1|TRBV28|.
TGTGCCAGCAGTTTATCAAGGGAGGGTAGGACAGGGCCCAAAGGCAATGAGCAGTTCTTC
CASSLSREGRTGPKGNEQFF
>.|TRBJ1-3|TRBV11-2|.
TGTGCCAGCAGCTTGAGCGGAAACACCATATATTTT
CASSLSGNTIYF
>.|TRBJ2-2|TRBV18|.
TGTGCCAGCTCACCACCCACCGGAAGGAGGGGCACCGGGGAGCTGTTTTTT
CASSPPTGRRGTGELFF
>.|TRBJ2-3|TRBV30|TRBD2
TGTGCCTGGAGTGGGGGGGGGTCCTCAGATACGCAGTATTTT
CAWSGGGSSDTQYF
>.|TRBJ2-5|TRBV5-8|TRBD1
TGTGCCAGCAGCTTGGTACAGGGGGCGGGGGAGACCCAGTACTTC
CASSLVQGAGETQYF
>.|TRBJ2-2|TRBV4-2|TRBD2
TGTGCCAGCAGCCACCCCCCTAGCGGATCGAACACCGGGGAGCTGTTTTTT
CASSHPPSGSNTGELFF
>once|TRBJ2-7|TRBV27|.
TGTGCCAGCTCCCTGAACTGGGGCGGCGTTGAGCAGTACTTC
CASSLNWGGVEQYF
>.|TRBJ1-1|TRBV10-3|.
TGTGCCATCAGCCAGACGGGTCCCGTCTCTGAAGCTTTCTTT
CAISQTGPVSEAFF
>.|TRBJ2-1|TRBV11-3|.
TGTGCCAGCAGTCGCGGGACGCTATATGATGAGCAGTTCTTC
CASSRGTLYDEQFF
>.|TRBJ1-1|TRBV4-1|TRBD1
TGCGCCAGCAGCCCCGGACAGGGACCCATGAACACTGAAGCTTTCTTT
CASSPGQGPMNTEAFF
>.|TRBJ2-1|TRBV11-2|TRBD2
TGTGCCAGCTCAACTGGGACTAGCGGAGCTAACAATGAGCAGTTCTTC
CASSTGTSGANNEQFF
>.|TRBJ2-1|TRBV15|.
TGTGCCACCAGCAGAATAGCAGGGATACAGGAGCAGTTCTTC
CATSRIAGIQEQFF
>few|TRBJ1-4|TRBV5-6|TRBD1
TGTGCCAGCAGCTATGGGACAGCCTATGAAAAACTGTTTTTT
CASSYGTAYEKLFF
>once|TRBJ1-1|TRBV5-5|.
TGTGCCAGCAGCCGACATCAATCTGGAACAGGGAACACTGAAGCTTTCTTT
CASSRHQSGTGNTEAFF
>.|TRBJ2-7|TRBV10-1|.
TGCGCCAGCAGTGTAGGTGGGCGCCCCTACGAGCAGTACTTC
CASSVGGRPYEQYF
>once|TRBJ2-5|TRBV9|TRBD2
TGTGCCAGCAGCGTCAGCCCTCAGGGTAGCGGGGTAGAGACCCAGTACTTC
CASSVSPQGSGVETQYF
>.|TRBJ2-1|TRBV5-1|TRBD2
TGCGCCAGCAGCCTCGGAGCGGGGGGGCCCTATGAGCAGTTCTTC
CASSLGAGGPYEQFF
>few|TRBJ1-3|TRBV6-5|TRBD1
TGTGCCAGCAGCCTCGGACAGGGGGCTAACACCATATATTTT
CASSLGQGANTIYF
>.|TRBJ2-2|TRBV7-2|.
TGTGCCAGCAGCTTAAAGGGAGGCCGGAACACCGGGGAGCTGTTTTTT
CASSLKGGRNTGELFF
>.|TRBJ2-1|TRBV7-9|.
TGTGCCAGCAGCCCGCACCCGGGGTCGGGGAATGAGCAGTTCTTC
CASSPHPGSGNEQFF
>.|TRBJ2-1|TRBV27|TRBD1
TGTGCCAGCAGTTTAGGTTTCGGACAGGGGTTAGGTGAGCAGTTCTTC
CASSLGFGQGLGEQFF
>.|TRBJ1-1|TRBV6-6|TRBD1
TGTGCCAGCAGTTACTCGTCCAGGGGGAGGACTGAAGCTTTCTTT
CASSYSSRGRTEAFF
>.|TRBJ2-5|TRBV7-2|.
TGTGCCAGCAGCACACAGGGCAGGGAGACCCAGTACTTC
CASSTQGRETQYF
>few|TRBJ1-1|TRBV7-3|.
TGTGCCAGCAGCTTGGACAGAAACACTGAAGCTTTCTTT
CASSLDRNTEAFF